The present T cell receptor (beta chain) was sequenced within a study of blood T cells in healthy people across ages (dated by TCRdb to 2013 to 2016). Notes on the research overall: Template switching captured roughly one uniquely barcoded TCR beta cDNA molecule per two T cells in model experiments. The study measured age-related changes in TCR beta repertoire diversity using deep sequencing normalized with unique cDNA molecular identifiers. The donors were split into four age groups: young (average around 16 years), middle-aged (over 35), aged (62) and long-lived (under 90). For two donors (one aged 18 to 29 and one aged 80 or older), the study analyzed two additional independent replicas of 1 million unique cDNA reads from the same blood draw.

Receptor libraries were prepared by 5' RACE. The instrument was an Illumina HiSeq 2500. The second PCR ran for roughly 7 to 12 cycles and used a J-beta primer mix along with a sample-barcoded 5' primer. A unique molecular identifier was introduced onto each TCR beta cDNA molecule by a template-switch 5' adaptor carrying 12 random nucleotides. Each sample yielded at least 2.5 million CDR3-containing paired-end reads. The Mint cDNA synthesis kit, primed by a TRBC-specific oligonucleotide, was used to synthesize first-strand cDNA from all RNA. After uracil-DNA glycosylase treatment, a first 18-cycle PCR used universal primers M1SS and BC2_uni_R on all cDNA. The paper's data handling went like this. Each sample was normalized by randomly selecting 1 million high-quality reads, each carrying a distinct molecular identifier. Instead of being binned into consensus sequences, reads with shared molecular identifiers were discarded. MiTCR, set to a Q25 quality threshold and the strictest error-elimination algorithm, was used for CDR3 identification, clonotype clustering and error correction. A nonparametric unseen species model with Euler transformation was used to estimate lower-bound total TCR beta diversity. TCRdb reprocessed the public reads (quality trimming at Q25 with fastp, clone calling with MiXCR) and kept in-frame beta chains. When rows share a CDR3 protein, they turn into one entry using the most common DNA and genes. The V and J calls were not made by the authors but by TCRdb's processing. The sample has 700,000 to 900,000 distinct CDR3 sequences on record, around 25% of them singletons. Jointly, the top ten make up less than 3.5% of the sample.

Overall results and qualifications from the work: As age increased, observed TCR beta diversity per million T cells dropped in a roughly linear way, and a significant reduction was already evident by age about 40. Compared with the aged group, more naive CD4+ T cells, fewer expanded clones and increased TCR diversity were shown by the long-lived group, suggesting age selection. Estimates of total diversity from one million sequenced T cells were regarded as lower bounds and underestimates. The percentage of naive T cells measured by flow cytometry correlated strongly with observed TCR beta diversity. Donor CMV infection status was unknown, potentially confounding age-related changes in expanded clonotypes. Since profiling was done on bulk unsorted PBMCs, naive and antigen-experienced compartments could not be conclusively compared.

Notes on this clonotype: Its antigen target is currently unknown. It has no much larger one-base neighbor in the sample; base qualities were not kept.

The donors were 40 or so Caucasian individuals from Russia, aged roughly 6 to 100 years, who were systemically healthy. Ten milliliters of peripheral blood were drawn from each donor into EDTA-treated Vacutainer tubes. Ficoll-Paque density-gradient centrifugation was used to isolate PBMCs, with at least 7 million per sample. Trizol reagent was used to extract total RNA from the PBMCs, yielding at least 6 micrograms per sample. Naive CD45RAhigh/CD27high T cell percentages were measured by flow cytometry on a PBMC aliquot from every donor. The sample was also linked to a second study, of T cells of mothers and their children. That second report states: Donors were nine systemically healthy Caucasian individuals: three mothers and their six children. cDNA synthesis consumed the entire amount of extracted RNA, loaded at about 1.5 ug RNA in each 15 ul reaction. In the second PCR, the M1S primer introduced both the sample barcodes and 2-4 random nucleotides. More than 8 million TCR beta CDR3 reads were obtained from each mother, and about 3 million reads were obtained from each child. In both related and unrelated pairs, thymic selection shapes the output of TCR recombination in a similar way, with inherited differences having only a minor effect. Normalized repertoire overlap in related mother-child pairs was always slightly higher than in unrelated mother-child pairs, but the difference was never significant. Persistent microchimeric T cell clones were not detected, at a sensitivity of about 100 clones per million clonotypes. In the study, deep NGS was used to compare the TCR beta repertoires of mothers and children, and features distinguishing related mother-child pairs from unrelated individuals were sought. On average, the children were approximately 11 +/- 4 years old, while the mothers were around 40 +/- 4 years old. Libraries were sequenced on Illumina HiSeq 2000 with 100+100 nt paired-end reads after adapter ligation with NEBNext reagents. To prevent cross-contamination, the mother and child libraries were prepared one month apart and sequenced in separate runs. Each donor had between roughly 500,000 and 2,100,000 distinct TCR beta clonotypes identified. Naive TCR beta clonotypes were estimated from low-frequency clonotypes matched to each donor's FACS-determined naive share, without sorting.

The sequence derives from a boy aged 10-17 years in good health. Source material: blood.

In nucleotides, the sequence is TGTGCCACCTACCTGAAGGGGCAAGATGGCTACACCTTC. It is translated as CATYLKGQDGYTF. The chain links TRBV28 with TRBJ1-2; TRBD1 is perhaps the D gene, given 5 matching bases. V is reduced by 10 bases and J by 6 bases, leaving a spacing of 18 bases between them. Via the germline V gene, CDR1 is MDHEN and CDR2 SYDVKM. The CDR3 has 13 amino acids, counting the end cysteine and phenylalanine. Only the CDR3 DNA is retained, 39 bases long and in frame from the first base.